Below are 13 T cell receptor beta chains sequenced from a single sample in a study of cytomegalovirus exposure and HLA in healthy donors. Produced via immunoSEQ multiplex PCR; TCRdb's table is partial and in-frame only. Of around 140,000 clones in the sample, around 90% were seen once. The sequenced material came from PBMCs. The source is a young man in good health and CMV-seropositive.

The chain employs TRBV6-1 and TRBJ2-3; 7 bases line up with TRBD1. The CDR3 length is 14 residues. J lost 2 bases, V lost 8 bases, and 7 bases had no gene match. Germline CDR1 and CDR2: MNHNS and SASEGT. CDR3 amino acids: CASSRDRATDTQYF. The CDR3 nucleotides are TGTGCCAGCTCCCGGGACAGAGCCACAGATACGCAGTATTTT.

The chain couples TRBV5-8 to TRBJ1-1, with a tentative D call TRBD1 (5 bases). Trimming shortened V by 5 bases and J by 7 bases, and 15 bases separated the two germline ends. The CDR3 runs to 13 residues. CDR1 SGHTS and CDR2 YDEGEE come from the germline V gene. The CDR3 loop is CASSLLRVSEAFF. CDR3 sequence (DNA): TGTGCCAGCAGTTTGCTCAGGGTGAGTGAAGCTTTCTTT.

This clone was picked up one time. The chain combines TRBV7-2 with TRBJ2-7; the match to TRBD1 covers 9 bases. The CDR3 spans 14 residues. The trim removed 1 base at V and 7 bases at J, leaving 5 bases unmatched. CDR1 is SGHTA, CDR2 FQGNSA, per germline. CDR3 nucleotides: TGTGCCAGCAGCTTAGGATGGGGACAGGGTGAGCAGTACTTC. This encodes CASSLGWGQGEQYF.

The chain couples TRBV5-1 to TRBJ2-3; D might be TRBD2 (6 bases). Germline assignment: CDR1 SGHRS and CDR2 YFSETQ. The CDR3 loop spans 14 amino acids. Trimming removed 7 bases at V and 1 base at J, with 13 bases between. The CDR3 here is CASLEGRGTDTQYF. DNA of the CDR3: TGCGCCAGCCTGGAGGGGAGAGGCACAGATACGCAGTATTTT. The entire variable domain, with the rest obtained from reference TRBV5-1 and TRBJ2-3, is as follows: KAGVTQTPRYLIKTRGQQVTLSCSPISGHRSVSWYQQTPGQGLQFLFEYFSETQRNKGNFPGRFSGRQFSNSRSEMNVSTLELGDSALYLCASLEGRGTDTQYFGPGTRLTVL.

The V and J genes are TRBV2 and TRBJ1-1; possibly TRBD1 for D (5 bases). In germline, CDR1 is SNHLY, CDR2 FYNNEI. V lost 3 bases, J lost 3 bases, and 8 bases lay in between. This CDR3 is 13 amino acids long. This chain's CDR3 is CASSDRGYTEAFF. CDR3 coding DNA: TGTGCCAGCAGTGATAGGGGTTACACTGAAGCTTTCTTT.

V gene TRBV4-2 combines with J gene TRBJ1-4; a weak D match, TRBD1 (6 bases). Trimming pared 1 base from V and 8 bases from J, leaving 20 bases between. The CDR3 has 17 residues. Germline CDR1 LGHNA, CDR2 YNFKEQ. In DNA form, the CDR3 reads TGTGCCAGCAGCCAAGTAGGGGGGGACACTCATATAGAAAAACTGTTTTTT. This codes for CASSQVGGDTHIEKLFF.

This rearrangement joins TRBV13 to TRBJ2-1, with a tentative D call TRBD1 (6 bases). CDR1 PRHDT and CDR2 FYEKMQ come from the germline V gene (reference sequence). The CDR3 is 12 residues long. Between the trimmed V and J ends, which lost 3 bases and 9 bases, there was a span of 9 bases. CDR3 protein: CASSLRGGEQFF. The CDR3, as DNA: TGTGCCAGCAGCTTGAGAGGGGGTGAGCAGTTCTTC.

In nucleotides, the CDR3 is TGCGCCAGCAGCCAATTGAGGGCTCCTGGCAATCAGCCCCAGCATTTT. Residues: CASSQLRAPGNQPQHF. This sequence joins TRBV4-1 and TRBJ1-5, with no clear D. The CDR3 covers 16 residues. Per the germline V gene, CDR1 is MGHRA and CDR2 is YSYEKL. The germline V and J ends were trimmed by 2 bases and 2 bases, with 13 bases remaining between them.

The chain has TRBV23-1 and TRBJ1-1; D unclear. TRBV23-1 has ORF status, its function being uncertain. This CDR3 is built from 14 residues. Between the trimmed V and J ends, which lost 1 base and 10 bases, there was a span of 16 bases. CDR3 sequence: CASSQWVFGSGAFF. Written as DNA, the CDR3 is TGCGCCAGCAGTCAATGGGTATTCGGGTCTGGAGCTTTCTTT.

This clone has more than one count but fewer than ten. Germline and junction disagree at one end, which may indicate a read error. This chain links TRBV11-2 with TRBJ2-7; 9 bases match TRBD1. Germline loops: CDR1 SGHAT, CDR2 FQNNGV. This CDR3 spans 12 amino acids. CDR3 nucleotide sequence: TGTGCCAGCAGCCCCAACCGGGACAGGGAGGACTTC. This gives the protein CASSPNRDREDF.

This chain connects TRBV2 to TRBJ2-5; 9 bases map to TRBD1. Trimming took 10 bases from V and 4 from J; bases not matched to a gene: 10. This CDR3 has 14 amino acids. Looked up from germline, CDR1 is SNHLY and CDR2 is FYNNEI. The CDR3 reads CATLIYRGRETQYF. CDR3 bases: TGTGCCACTCTGATATACAGGGGGCGAGAGACCCAGTACTTC.

This clone was recorded once. The chain employs TRBV2 and TRBJ1-5; 8 bases match TRBD1. Trimming cost V 6 bases and J 3 bases; bases outside gene matches: 7. The CDR3 has 15 amino acids. The germline V gene encodes CDR1 SNHLY and CDR2 FYNNEI. Here the CDR3 DNA reads TGTGCCAGCAGGATGACAGGGGTTAACAATCAGCCCCAGCATTTT. Encoded protein: CASRMTGVNNQPQHF.

With respect to this clone: Other DNA sequences in the sample encode the same CDR3. The J gene is TRBJ2-7, the V gene TRBV9; a possible D gene is TRBD1 (5 bases). The CDR3 extends over 14 amino acids. V was pared by 2 bases and J by 2 bases, with 11 bases between. CDR1 is SGDLS and CDR2 is YYNGEE in the germline V gene. CDR3 coding DNA: TGTGCCAGCAGCGTCGGCGACAGCGCCTACGAGCAGTACTTC. Translated, it gives CASSVGDSAYEQYF.